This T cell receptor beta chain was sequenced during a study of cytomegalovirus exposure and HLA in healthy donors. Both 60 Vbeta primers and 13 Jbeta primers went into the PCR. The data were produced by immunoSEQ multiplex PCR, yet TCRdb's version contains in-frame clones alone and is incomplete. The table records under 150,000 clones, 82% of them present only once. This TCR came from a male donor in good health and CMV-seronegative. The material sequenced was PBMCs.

DNA of the CDR3: TGTGCCAGCAGCTTAAGTCCCCTAGCGGGAGCCCTGGCCGGGGAGCTGTTTTTT. This encodes CASSLSPLAGALAGELFF. The rearrangement uses TRBV7-3 and TRBJ2-2, with 10 bases aligning to TRBD2. The J segment lost 6 bases and the V segment lost 1 base, leaving 11 bases of the junction unmatched. CDR1 SGHTA and CDR2 FQGTGA come from the germline V gene. The CDR3 sequence is 18 residues long. Supplemented by reference TRBV7-3 and TRBJ2-2, the full variable domain reads GAGVSQTPSNKVTEKGKYVELRCDPISGHTALYWYRQSLGQGPEFLIYFQGTGAADDSGLPNDRFFAVRPEGSVSTLKIQRTERGDSAVYLCASSLSPLAGALAGELFFGEGSRLTVL.